The rows below give T cell receptor beta chains drawn from one sample of a study of blood T cell repertoires in COVID-19. Clones were read by immunoSEQ multiplex PCR, and TCRdb kept only the in-frame ones, dropping some. The table lists over 200,000 clones, 70% to 90% of them singletons, with about 9.9% in the top ten. The sequencing sample was made of peripheral blood. These receptors were collected from a man in his forties or fifties with COVID-19, enrolled during active disease. Each CDR3 is given with its conserved first and last residue. D genes are given only for firm matches. Clone size appears in some rows only: once, few, many, or a class for an expanded clone.

clone size	D gene	V gene	J gene	CDR3 protein	CDR3 DNA
few	NA	TRBV28	TRBJ1-1	CASSLNRGGRTEAFF	TGTGCCAGCAGTTTAAATCGGGGAGGGAGGACTGAAGCTTTCTTT
NA	NA	TRBV19	TRBJ2-7	CASSWAGTWDSEQYF	TGTGCCAGTAGTTGGGCCGGGACTTGGGATTCCGAGCAGTACTTC
NA	TRBD1	TRBV18	TRBJ2-6	CASSPQGAPGANVLTF	TGTGCCAGCTCGCCACAGGGGGCGCCTGGGGCCAACGTCCTGACTTTC
NA	NA	TRBV27	TRBJ1-6	CASSLAHTRTAFNSPLHF	TGTGCCAGCAGTTTAGCCCACACCCGGACAGCCTTTAATTCACCCCTCCACTTT
NA	NA	TRBV24-1	TRBJ1-2	CATSGSYGYTF	TGTGCCACCAGTGGGAGCTATGGCTACACCTTC
NA	TRBD2	TRBV29-1	TRBJ2-1	CSVVSGGREGTNEQFF	TGCAGCGTTGTATCCGGGGGGCGGGAGGGCACCAATGAGCAGTTCTTC
NA	TRBD1	TRBV7-9	TRBJ2-7	CASSPGQGSYSYEQYF	TGTGCCAGCAGCCCGGGACAGGGGTCCTACTCCTACGAGCAGTACTTC
NA	NA	TRBV7-9	TRBJ1-2	CASSLGGRDYGYTF	TGTGCCAGCAGCTTAGGTGGCAGGGACTATGGCTACACCTTC
NA	TRBD2	TRBV27	TRBJ2-2	CASSPSGRNTGELFF	TGTGCCAGCAGTCCTAGCGGGAGAAACACCGGGGAGCTGTTTTTT
NA	TRBD2	TRBV28	TRBJ2-1	CASSTAGLAAYNEQFF	TGTGCCAGCAGTACGGCGGGACTAGCGGCATACAATGAGCAGTTCTTC
NA	NA	TRBV7-8	TRBJ1-4	CASSPDSSKLFF	TGTGCCAGCAGCCCAGACAGTTCAAAACTGTTTTTT
NA	TRBD2	TRBV5-8	TRBJ2-7	CASSIPGTSGRWAGEQYF	TGTGCCAGCAGCATCCCCGGGACTAGCGGGAGATGGGCGGGAGAGCAGTACTTC
NA	NA	TRBV5-4	TRBJ1-3	CASSSPPTGTGNTIYF	TGTGCCAGCAGCTCCCCACCGACAGGAACTGGAAACACCATATATTTT
NA	NA	TRBV30	TRBJ2-7	CAWGKQGNYEQYF	TGTGCCTGGGGCAAACAGGGAAACTACGAGCAGTACTTC
once	NA	TRBV5-1	TRBJ1-1	CASSMDGENTEAFF	TGCGCCAGCAGCATGGACGGGGAGAACACTGAAGCTTTCTTT
NA	NA	TRBV9	TRBJ2-7	CASSVEPGNLYEQYF	TGTGCCAGCAGCGTAGAGCCAGGGAACCTCTACGAGCAGTACTTC
NA	NA	TRBV7-9	TRBJ1-3	CASSLGQSSGNTIYF	TGTGCCAGCAGCTTAGGACAGAGCTCTGGAAACACCATATATTTT
NA	TRBD1	TRBV10-3	TRBJ2-7	CAISGDRGPNEQYF	TGTGCCATCAGCGGGGACAGGGGGCCAAACGAGCAGTACTTC
NA	TRBD2	TRBV5-4	TRBJ2-5	CASSFGGGTQETQYF	TGTGCCAGCAGCTTTGGGGGGGGTACCCAAGAGACCCAGTACTTC
NA	NA	TRBV20-1	TRBJ2-1	CSATAERQFF	TGCAGTGCTACAGCGGAGAGGCAGTTCTTC
NA	TRBD1	TRBV5-6	TRBJ1-2	CASSLGQGHYGYTF	TGTGCCAGCAGCCTCGGACAGGGCCACTATGGCTACACCTTC
NA	NA	TRBV2	TRBJ2-1	CASSPQGIYNEQFF	TGTGCCAGCAGTCCACAGGGAATATACAATGAGCAGTTCTTC
NA	TRBD1	TRBV18	TRBJ1-6	CASSPIGQGDSPLHF	TGTGCCAGCTCGCCAATTGGACAGGGAGATTCACCCCTCCACTTT
NA	TRBD2	TRBV7-2	TRBJ2-1	CASSRTLAVSYNEQFF	TGTGCCAGCAGCCGGACACTAGCGGTCTCCTACAATGAGCAGTTCTTC
NA	TRBD1	TRBV5-5	TRBJ1-2	CASSYRQGAVDGYTF	TGTGCCAGCAGCTATCGACAGGGTGCGGTGGATGGCTACACCTTC
NA	NA	TRBV11-1	TRBJ2-2	CASSLAGAGELFF	TGTGCCAGCAGCTTAGCGGGAGCCGGGGAGCTGTTTTTT
NA	TRBD1	TRBV29-1	TRBJ2-7	CSATGTVIWEQYF	TGCAGCGCTACCGGGACAGTCATCTGGGAGCAGTACTTC
NA	NA	TRBV12-3/TRBV12-4	TRBJ2-7	CASSFVGHEQYF	TGTGCCAGCAGTTTTGTGGGGCACGAGCAGTACTTC
NA	TRBD2	TRBV27	TRBJ2-1	CASSFWPQGATSGTLRDNEQFF	TGTGCCAGCAGTTTTTGGCCCCAGGGGGCGACTAGCGGGACCCTGAGAGACAATGAGCAGTTCTTC
NA	NA	TRBV6-2/TRBV6-3	TRBJ2-7	CASSYGLGQSSYEQYF	TGTGCCAGCAGTTACGGGCTGGGGCAAAGCTCCTACGAGCAGTACTTC
NA	NA	TRBV15	TRBJ1-4	CATSVTPRISGEKLFF	TGTGCCACCAGCGTAACACCGAGGATTAGTGGTGAAAAACTGTTTTTT
once	NA	TRBV11-2	TRBJ1-4	CASSLGLGEKLFF	TGTGCCAGCAGCCTAGGACTGGGTGAAAAACTGTTTTTT
few	TRBD2	TRBV11-2	TRBJ2-7	CASSLSSSGATYEQYF	TGTGCCAGCAGCTTATCTTCTAGCGGGGCCACCTACGAGCAGTACTTC
once	NA	TRBV13	TRBJ2-1	CASSPGNNEQFF	TGTGCCAGCAGCCCAGGGAACAATGAGCAGTTCTTC
NA	TRBD1	TRBV6-2/TRBV6-3	TRBJ2-2	CASSFNRDRGGTGELFF	TGTGCCAGCAGTTTCAACCGGGACAGGGGAGGCACCGGGGAGCTGTTTTTT
NA	TRBD1	TRBV7-8	TRBJ1-6	CASRGTGERGNSPLHF	TGTGCCAGCAGAGGGACAGGGGAGAGAGGAAATTCACCCCTCCACTTT
NA	TRBD1	TRBV18	TRBJ1-1	CASSPTGFWGTEAFF	TGTGCCAGCTCACCGACAGGGTTTTGGGGCACTGAAGCTTTCTTT
NA	NA	TRBV9	TRBJ2-1	CASSQPGTSYEQFF	TGTGCCAGCAGCCAACCCGGGACTTCTTATGAGCAGTTCTTC
NA	NA	TRBV27	TRBJ1-2	CASSQGYGYTF	TGTGCCAGCAGCCAGGGATATGGCTACACCTTC
NA	NA	TRBV5-1	TRBJ1-4	CASGVGPNEKLFF	TGCGCCAGCGGAGTGGGTCCAAATGAAAAACTGTTTTTT
NA	NA	TRBV10-3	TRBJ1-6	CATTRVVNSPLHF	TGTGCCACTACCAGGGTAGTCAATTCACCCCTCCACTTT
NA	TRBD1	TRBV18	TRBJ1-2	CASSPSGGESYGYTF	TGTGCCAGCTCACCCTCAGGGGGAGAGTCTTATGGCTACACCTTC
few	TRBD1	TRBV7-2	TRBJ1-3	CASSLVSGTGVFGNTIYF	TGTGCCAGCAGCTTAGTATCTGGGACAGGGGTATTTGGAAACACCATATATTTT
NA	TRBD2	TRBV4-3	TRBJ2-2	CASSQALAVNTGELFF	TGCGCCAGCAGCCAAGCACTAGCGGTGAACACCGGGGAGCTGTTTTTT
NA	NA	TRBV16	TRBJ1-6	CASSQLGTGNSPLHF	TGTGCCAGCAGCCAATTGGGTACAGGAAATTCACCCCTCCACTTT
NA	TRBD1	TRBV7-2	TRBJ2-7	CASSYGQGWDEQYF	TGTGCCAGCAGTTACGGACAGGGTTGGGACGAGCAGTACTTC
NA	TRBD1	TRBV28	TRBJ2-7	CASSVRGRSYEQYF	TGTGCCAGCAGTGTGAGGGGGCGCTCCTACGAGCAGTACTTC
NA	TRBD1	TRBV13	TRBJ2-7	CASSSQDRVGYEQYF	TGTGCCAGCAGCTCTCAGGACAGGGTGGGTTACGAGCAGTACTTC
NA	TRBD2	TRBV5-1	TRBJ2-7	CASSTSGTYEQYF	TGCGCCAGCAGTACTAGCGGGACCTACGAGCAGTACTTC
NA	TRBD1	TRBV10-3	TRBJ2-7	CAISDTTGVSSYEQYF	TGTGCCATCAGTGACACGACAGGGGTTAGCTCCTACGAGCAGTACTTC
NA	NA	TRBV3-1/TRBV3-2	TRBJ1-5	CASSQGGGHNQPQHF	TGTGCCAGCAGCCAAGGGGGGGGACACAATCAGCCCCAGCATTTT
NA	TRBD1	TRBV6-1	TRBJ1-5	CASSVRTGGLFSNQPQHF	TGTGCCAGCAGTGTCCGGACAGGGGGCTTGTTTAGCAATCAGCCCCAGCATTTT